This T cell receptor (beta chain) was recovered during a study of regulatory T cells in long-lasting Graves disease. Study-level findings and limits: Preferential use of TRBV28, TRBJ1-2 and TRBJ2-5 was seen in persistent disease. Newly diagnosed Graves' patients exceeded persistent ones in TCR diversity. Shared public clonotypes totalled some 2,500 in persistent patients, compared with roughly 970 in new patients. The small sample size may have reduced accuracy.

Time point described: persistent/refractory GD, antithyroid drugs over 5 years with positive TRAb. From PBMCs, RNA was extracted and then used to make the TCR library. CDR1 is MNHEY and CDR2 is SVGEGT in the germline V gene. J gave up 5 bases and V 4 bases, and 8 bases lay outside the gene matches. The CDR3 length is 14 residues. Researchers made TCR beta libraries by using iRepertoire HTBI primers and running Arm-PCR on CDR3 regions. TCRdb analysed the multiplex PCR reads with MiXCR anew, one entry per CDR3 protein. Altogether about 290,000 distinct CDR3 sequences are present, under 25% being singletons, with the ten largest covering about 56%. This clonotype was recorded at least ten times. Antigen specificity is unknown.

This chain uses TRBV6-2 or TRBV6-3 with TRBJ2-7; 7 bases are shared with TRBD1. This TCR was recovered from a female donor with Graves disease. The input for sequencing was peripheral blood mononuclear cells (PBMCs), taken when the disease was refractory, from a patient treated with antithyroid drugs. CDR3 bases: TGTGCCAGCAGTTTTACAGGGGAGAGCCACGAGCAGTACTTC. As protein: CASSFTGESHEQYF.